The 20 T cell receptor beta chains below come from one sample, sequenced in a study of blood T cells in healthy people across ages. Using a J-beta primer mix together with a sample-barcoded 5' primer, a second PCR was run for roughly 6 to 11 cycles. TCRdb reprocessed the 5' RACE reads via MiXCR and lists one record per CDR3 protein. The data show 890,000 or so distinct CDR3 sequences, 55% to 65% seen once. The source material was blood. The source of these receptors is a man aged 25 to 40 in good health.

The gene calls are TRBV7-3 and TRBJ1-6; maybe TRBD1 (5 bases). Germline CDR1 and CDR2: SGHTA and FQGTGA. This CDR3 is built from 15 residues. The V gene lost 1 base and the J gene lost 6 bases, with 10 bases spanning the gap. CDR3 residues: CASSLNVGGNSPLHF. The CDR3 DNA reads TGTGCCAGCAGCTTAAATGTCGGGGGTAATTCACCCCTCCACTTT.

The chain uses TRBV5-1 and TRBJ1-4, with TRBD1 identical over 8 bases. CDR3 length: 14 amino acids. From germline, CDR1 is SGHRS and CDR2 YFSETQ. Trimming cost V 3 bases and J 3 bases; bases outside gene matches: 1. In DNA, the CDR3 is TGCGCCAGCAGCTCGACAGGGGCTAATGAAAAACTGTTTTTT. Protein product: CASSSTGANEKLFF.

V and J are TRBV12-3 or TRBV12-4 and TRBJ2-5; 16 bases agree with TRBD2. The CDR3 spans 16 residues. Germline trimming cut 6 bases from V and 5 bases from J; bases unmatched to any gene: 6. This CDR3 reads CASRHGTSGGAETQYF. In DNA form, the CDR3 reads TGTGCCAGCAGACACGGGACTAGCGGGGGGGCGGAGACCCAGTACTTC.

The CDR3, as DNA: TGTGCCATCGGGACAGGGAAAGCTGGGGCCAACGTCCTGACTTTC. It yields the protein CAIGTGKAGANVLTF. The chain uses TRBV10-3 and TRBJ2-6; 9 bases fit TRBD1. Germline V lookup: CDR1 ENHRY, CDR2 SYGVKD. The CDR3 has 15 amino acids. With V trimmed by 8 bases and J by 2 bases, 4 bases remained unmatched.

The V and J genes are TRBV2 and TRBJ1-5, with D tentatively TRBD1 (5 bases). V dropped 1 base and J dropped 10 bases, with 11 bases sitting between them. The CDR3 extends over 13 amino acids. Germline CDR1 is SNHLY and CDR2 is FYNNEI. Here the CDR3 DNA reads TGTGCCAGCAGTGAAGGGGGGGTTTCCCCCCAGCATTTT. This translates into CASSEGGVSPQHF.

This clonotype was counted many times. This rearrangement joins TRBV29-1 to TRBJ2-7; tentative D call: TRBD2 (6 bases). CDR3 length: 13 amino acids. The germline V and J ends were trimmed by 3 bases and 2 bases, with 11 bases remaining between them. Germline V CDR1 and CDR2: SQVTM, ANQGSEA. CDR3 in DNA: TGCAGCGTTGAGGGGGGACCCCCCTACGAGCAGTACTTC. Amino acids: CSVEGGPPYEQYF.

The J gene is TRBJ2-5, the V gene TRBV6-6; D is undetermined. The germline V gene has CDR1 MNHNY and CDR2 SVGAGI (reference sequence). V lost 5 bases and J 11 bases, leaving 12 bases between the germline ends. The CDR3 is made up of 11 amino acids. This CDR3 is CASSPQVEQYF. The CDR3 DNA sequence: TGTGCCAGCAGTCCTCAAGTTGAGCAGTACTTC.

This clonotype was counted only a few times. This chain links TRBV12-3 or TRBV12-4 with TRBJ2-5; the D gene could be TRBD1 or TRBD2 (5 bases each). The CDR3 covers 12 residues. The V and J ends lost 5 bases and 7 bases respectively, with 11 bases between them. The DNA for the CDR3 is TGTGCCAGCAGTGGGGGATTTGGGACCCAGTACTTC. Protein: CASSGGFGTQYF.

The genes are TRBV4-1 and TRBJ2-5, with 8 bases that match TRBD2. The CDR3 is 16 amino acids. Germline loops: CDR1 MGHRA, CDR2 YSYEKL. The V and J ends lost 1 base and 5 bases, in that order; junction bases with no gene match: 9. CDR3 coding DNA: TGCGCCAGCAGCCAAGCTCCGGGACTAGGGGGGGAGACCCAGTACTTC. Translation gives CASSQAPGLGGETQYF.

This clonotype was seen only a few times. This chain joins TRBV4-3 and TRBJ2-1, with D possibly TRBD1 on 5 matching bases. V lost 1 base to trimming and J lost 4 bases, with 11 bases between them. The CDR3 is made up of 15 amino acids. Germline lookup yields CDR1 LGHNA and CDR2 YSLEER. CDR3 sequence (DNA): TGCGCCAGCAGCCAAGGGCAAGGGGTGTACAATGAGCAGTTCTTC. This codes for CASSQGQGVYNEQFF.

The gene calls are TRBV7-2 and TRBJ2-7, with 7 bases lining up with TRBD2. The CDR3 totals 14 residues. V lost 6 bases to trimming and J lost 12 bases; unmatched junction nucleotides: 17. CDR1 and CDR2 from the germline V gene are SGHTA and FQGNSA. The CDR3, as DNA: TGTGCCAGCAGGCGTACCGGGACTACCCCCATCGGGTACTTC. Amino acid sequence: CASRRTGTTPIGYF.

This clonotype was counted between two and nine times. The chain is built from TRBV7-2 and TRBJ2-5; TRBD2 matches 13 bases. Germline V gene data show CDR1 as SGHTA and CDR2 as FQGNSA. The CDR3 covers 17 residues. With 1 base clipped from V and 4 bases from J, the junction kept 6 bases outside the gene matches. CDR3 nucleotides: TGTGCCAGCAGCTTAGGGACTAGCGGGGGAGTGGGAGAGACCCAGTACTTC. It specifies CASSLGTSGGVGETQYF.

The CDR3 region is CASSYRNGGQYF. CDR3 in DNA: TGTGCCAGCAGTTATCGGAATGGGGGGCAGTACTTC. The chain links TRBV6-5 to TRBJ2-4, with D perhaps matching TRBD2 (6 bases). The CDR3 sequence is 12 residues long. Trimming removed 3 bases from V and 13 bases from J, with 13 bases in between. Per germline, CDR1 MNHEY and CDR2 SVGAGI.

The chain couples TRBV4-2 to TRBJ2-2, with 9 bases aligning to TRBD2. CDR1 is LGHNA, CDR2 YNFKEQ, per germline. V shed 0 bases and J 7 bases; nucleotides not matched to a gene: 9. The length of the CDR3 is 17 residues. The CDR3 spells CASSQDQAGGRIGELFF. CDR3 bases: TGTGCCAGCAGCCAAGATCAGGCGGGGGGGAGGATCGGGGAGCTGTTTTTT.

This chain joins TRBV29-1 and TRBJ2-5; D uncertain. In germline, CDR1 is SQVTM, CDR2 ANQGSEA. Trimming cost V 7 bases and J 3 bases, with 18 bases left between them. There are 14 residues in the CDR3. The CDR3 protein is CSARRHTDEETQYF. For the CDR3, the DNA is TGCAGCGCCCGAAGGCACACCGATGAAGAGACCCAGTACTTC.

This clonotype was counted a few times. The rearrangement links TRBV12-3 or TRBV12-4 to TRBJ2-5; no definite D call. V lost 4 bases, J lost 11 bases, and 17 bases lay in between. The CDR3 is 13 residues long. The CDR3 DNA reads TGTGCCAGCAGTTCTCTCGATAGCAGCAAGCAGTACTTC. This translates into CASSSLDSSKQYF.

The chain combines TRBV20-1 with TRBJ2-4; TRBD1 might be the D (6 bases). The last part of the DNA fits TRBJ2-7 better; the J call may be wrong. The CDR3 totals 14 residues. The germline V gene encodes CDR1 DFQATT and CDR2 SNEGSKA (reference sequence). CDR3 coding DNA: TGCAGTGCTAGAAACAGGGTTTTGACCTACGAGCAGTACTTC. Residues: CSARNRVLTYEQYF.

V is TRBV6-2 or TRBV6-3 and J is TRBJ1-6; tentative D call: TRBD1 (5 bases). The CDR3 extends over 16 amino acids. The V and J ends lost 6 bases and 4 bases respectively, with 16 bases between them. CDR1 is MNHEY, CDR2 SVGEGT, per germline. The CDR3 coding sequence is TGTGCCAGCAGCCGTGCTATAGGGGAATATAATTCACCCCTCCACTTT. This encodes CASSRAIGEYNSPLHF.

The DNA of the CDR3 is TGTGCCAGCAGTCGACAGGCCCCCCAACCCTACGAGCAGTACTTC. Amino acid sequence: CASSRQAPQPYEQYF. The chain links TRBV28 to TRBJ2-7; perhaps TRBD1 as D (6 bases). The CDR3 runs to 15 residues. With 5 bases removed from V and 2 bases from J, the gap between germline ends came to 16 bases. Per germline, CDR1 MDHEN and CDR2 SYDVKM.

This clonotype was seen a few times. This chain connects TRBV20-1 to TRBJ2-5; 9 bases align to TRBD2. CDR1 and CDR2 (germline): DFQATT, SNEGSKA (reference sequence). The CDR3 runs 14 residues. The V and J ends lost 5 bases and 1 base, in that order; junction bases with no gene match: 5. The CDR3 nucleotides read TGCAGTGCTGGGTTAGCGGGGGTCCAAGAGACCCAGTACTTC. Translating it yields CSAGLAGVQETQYF.